These T cell receptor beta chains were read from a single sample in a study of cytomegalovirus exposure and HLA in healthy donors. Only in-frame clones appear in the TCRdb table, and some are missing; sequencing was by immunoSEQ multiplex PCR. The sample lists 80,000 to 100,000 clones, 79% occurring once. The sequenced material came from PBMCs. The source of these receptors is a male donor in good health and CMV-seropositive. The CDR3 runs from the conserved cysteine through the conserved F or W. The D gene is left open where the match is weak. Rows give clone size only sometimes, using once, few, many, or a class for an expanded clone.

abundance: -; v_gene: TRBV2; j_gene: TRBJ1-2; d_gene: TRBD1; CDR3aa: CAIAPGQRRGYTF; CDR3nt: TGTGCCATCGCGCCGGGACAGCGGCGGGGCTACACCTTC
abundance: -; v_gene: TRBV5-4; j_gene: TRBJ2-7; d_gene: -; CDR3aa: CASSSGTGSSYEQYF; CDR3nt: TGTGCCAGCAGCTCCGGCACAGGGTCGTCCTACGAGCAGTACTTC
abundance: -; v_gene: TRBV6-4; j_gene: TRBJ1-2; d_gene: -; CDR3aa: CASSDSRSLYGYTF; CDR3nt: TGTGCCAGCAGTGACTCGAGAAGCCTCTATGGCTACACCTTC
abundance: -; v_gene: TRBV9; j_gene: TRBJ2-7; d_gene: -; CDR3aa: CASSVGWGQSYEQYF; CDR3nt: TGTGCCAGCAGCGTAGGGTGGGGGCAGTCCTACGAGCAGTACTTC
abundance: -; v_gene: TRBV30; j_gene: TRBJ2-3; d_gene: TRBD2; CDR3aa: CAWARSLAAFTDTQYF; CDR3nt: TGTGCCTGGGCACGTAGTCTAGCGGCCTTCACAGATACGCAGTATTTT
abundance: -; v_gene: TRBV7-6; j_gene: TRBJ1-2; d_gene: -; CDR3aa: CASSPVQGWNYGYTF; CDR3nt: TGTGCCAGCAGCCCCGTACAGGGATGGAACTATGGCTACACCTTC
abundance: -; v_gene: TRBV5-4; j_gene: TRBJ2-1; d_gene: TRBD1; CDR3aa: CASSPRDRGLNEQFF; CDR3nt: TGTGCCAGCAGCCCCCGGGACAGGGGGCTCAATGAGCAGTTCTTC
abundance: -; v_gene: TRBV4-2; j_gene: TRBJ1-4; d_gene: TRBD1; CDR3aa: CASSPSDRGGTNEKLFF; CDR3nt: TGTGCCAGCAGCCCTTCGGACAGGGGAGGGACTAATGAAAAACTGTTTTTT
abundance: once; v_gene: TRBV6-6; j_gene: TRBJ1-2; d_gene: -; CDR3aa: CASSYGGGSNYGYTF; CDR3nt: TGTGCCAGCAGTTACGGAGGCGGGTCTAACTATGGCTACACCTTC
abundance: -; v_gene: TRBV7-3; j_gene: TRBJ2-1; d_gene: TRBD2; CDR3aa: CASSLIRTSGGRDNEQFF; CDR3nt: TGTGCCAGCAGCTTAATACGGACTAGCGGGGGCAGGGACAATGAGCAGTTCTTC
abundance: -; v_gene: TRBV5-6; j_gene: TRBJ2-1; d_gene: -; CDR3aa: CASSLSGGRNNEQFF; CDR3nt: TGTGCCAGCAGCTTGTCGGGGGGCCGCAACAATGAGCAGTTCTTC
abundance: -; v_gene: TRBV29-1; j_gene: TRBJ2-2; d_gene: -; CDR3aa: CSVEEGVNAGELFF; CDR3nt: TGCAGCGTTGAAGAAGGGGTGAACGCCGGGGAGCTGTTTTTT
abundance: -; v_gene: TRBV30; j_gene: TRBJ2-5; d_gene: -; CDR3aa: CAWRKTGSSQYF; CDR3nt: TGTGCCTGGAGGAAAACAGGGAGTAGCCAGTACTTC
abundance: -; v_gene: TRBV7-2; j_gene: TRBJ1-1; d_gene: -; CDR3aa: CASSLMRAGEAFF; CDR3nt: TGTGCCAGCAGCTTAATGAGGGCAGGTGAAGCTTTCTTT
abundance: -; v_gene: TRBV27; j_gene: TRBJ1-6; d_gene: -; CDR3aa: CASSGSSYNSPLHF; CDR3nt: TGTGCCAGCAGTGGGAGCTCCTATAATTCACCCCTCCACTTT
abundance: -; v_gene: TRBV18; j_gene: TRBJ1-1; d_gene: -; CDR3aa: CASSPAMGGPRVTEAFF; CDR3nt: TGTGCCAGCTCACCCGCCATGGGGGGACCTCGCGTTACTGAAGCTTTCTTT
abundance: -; v_gene: TRBV27; j_gene: TRBJ1-2; d_gene: -; CDR3aa: CASSFNWASNYGYTF; CDR3nt: TGTGCCAGCAGTTTTAACTGGGCCTCTAACTATGGCTACACCTTC
abundance: -; v_gene: TRBV15; j_gene: TRBJ2-1; d_gene: TRBD2; CDR3aa: CATSRDRSGGSEQFF; CDR3nt: TGTGCCACCAGCAGAGATAGGAGCGGGGGTTCTGAGCAGTTCTTC
abundance: -; v_gene: TRBV30; j_gene: TRBJ2-2; d_gene: TRBD2; CDR3aa: CAWSGSSGGPVTGELFF; CDR3nt: TGTGCCTGGAGTGGGTCTAGCGGAGGACCGGTTACCGGGGAGCTGTTTTTT
abundance: once; v_gene: TRBV6-1; j_gene: TRBJ1-4; d_gene: -; CDR3aa: CASRGRREKLFF; CDR3nt: TGTGCCAGCAGGGGCAGGAGGGAAAAACTGTTTTTT
abundance: -; v_gene: TRBV6-5; j_gene: TRBJ2-7; d_gene: TRBD2; CDR3aa: CASSRRLAGGHEQYF; CDR3nt: TGTGCCAGCAGTCGCCGACTAGCGGGGGGGCACGAGCAGTACTTC
abundance: -; v_gene: TRBV7-9; j_gene: TRBJ1-3; d_gene: TRBD1; CDR3aa: CASRYRDSRNTIYF; CDR3nt: TGTGCCAGCAGATACCGGGACAGCCGAAACACCATATATTTT
abundance: -; v_gene: TRBV19; j_gene: TRBJ1-5; d_gene: TRBD1; CDR3aa: CASSMGQGAHQPQHF; CDR3nt: TGTGCCAGTAGTATGGGGCAGGGGGCGCATCAGCCCCAGCATTTT
abundance: -; v_gene: TRBV6-1; j_gene: TRBJ1-2; d_gene: TRBD1; CDR3aa: CASSGSPPRDRGSGYTF; CDR3nt: TGTGCCAGCAGTGGATCCCCTCCTAGGGACAGGGGTAGCGGCTACACCTTC
abundance: -; v_gene: TRBV6-6; j_gene: TRBJ2-7; d_gene: -; CDR3aa: CASSYSGRGRDEQYF; CDR3nt: TGTGCCAGCAGTTACTCGGGCAGGGGAAGGGACGAGCAGTACTTC
abundance: -; v_gene: TRBV2; j_gene: TRBJ1-4; d_gene: -; CDR3aa: CASTPRTARMEKLFF; CDR3nt: TGTGCCAGCACCCCGAGGACAGCAAGAATGGAAAAACTGTTTTTT
abundance: -; v_gene: TRBV6-6; j_gene: TRBJ1-2; d_gene: TRBD1; CDR3aa: CASSQLQGNGYTF; CDR3nt: TGTGCCAGCAGTCAGTTACAGGGGAATGGCTACACCTTC
abundance: -; v_gene: TRBV5-4; j_gene: TRBJ1-5; d_gene: -; CDR3aa: CASSSQGSSNQPQHF; CDR3nt: TGTGCCAGCAGCTCTCAGGGTTCGAGCAATCAGCCCCAGCATTTT
abundance: -; v_gene: TRBV10-1; j_gene: TRBJ2-2; d_gene: TRBD2; CDR3aa: CASRASGGGTGELFF; CDR3nt: TGCGCCAGCAGGGCCAGCGGGGGCGGAACCGGGGAGCTGTTTTTT
abundance: -; v_gene: TRBV6-4; j_gene: TRBJ2-3; d_gene: -; CDR3aa: CASSDQPGSTDTQYF; CDR3nt: TGTGCCAGCAGTGACCAGCCCGGGAGCACAGATACGCAGTATTTT
abundance: few; v_gene: TRBV27; j_gene: TRBJ2-7; d_gene: -; CDR3aa: CASSLSGPYEQYF; CDR3nt: TGTGCCAGCAGTTTAAGCGGACCCTACGAGCAGTACTTC
abundance: -; v_gene: TRBV19; j_gene: TRBJ2-7; d_gene: TRBD1; CDR3aa: CASSRGTGKIYEQYF; CDR3nt: TGTGCCAGTAGTCGTGGGACAGGGAAAATCTACGAGCAGTACTTC
abundance: -; v_gene: TRBV19; j_gene: TRBJ1-6; d_gene: -; CDR3aa: CASSIQQGNSPLHF; CDR3nt: TGTGCCAGTAGTATTCAACAGGGTAATTCACCCCTCCACTTT
abundance: -; v_gene: TRBV5-6; j_gene: TRBJ1-5; d_gene: -; CDR3aa: CASSFGQSNQPQHF; CDR3nt: TGTGCCAGCAGCTTCGGACAGAGCAATCAGCCCCAGCATTTT
abundance: -; v_gene: TRBV30; j_gene: TRBJ1-2; d_gene: -; CDR3aa: CAITEGANGYTF; CDR3nt: TGTGCCATCACGGAGGGTGCTAATGGCTACACCTTC
abundance: -; v_gene: TRBV9; j_gene: TRBJ2-5; d_gene: TRBD1; CDR3aa: CASSVAPGGQETQYF; CDR3nt: TGTGCCAGCAGCGTAGCTCCAGGGGGCCAAGAGACCCAGTACTTC
abundance: -; v_gene: TRBV6-1; j_gene: TRBJ2-7; d_gene: TRBD1; CDR3aa: CATETGGTSYEQYF; CDR3nt: TGTGCCACGGAAACAGGGGGCACGTCCTACGAGCAGTACTTC
abundance: -; v_gene: TRBV15; j_gene: TRBJ1-6; d_gene: -; CDR3aa: CATSSVGQTSSYNSPLHF; CDR3nt: TGTGCCACCAGCAGTGTTGGACAGACAAGCTCCTATAATTCACCCCTCCACTTT
abundance: -; v_gene: TRBV6-5; j_gene: TRBJ1-1; d_gene: -; CDR3aa: CASSYFGGDEAFF; CDR3nt: TGTGCCAGCAGTTACTTCGGGGGGGATGAAGCTTTCTTT
abundance: few; v_gene: TRBV6-5; j_gene: TRBJ1-1; d_gene: -; CDR3aa: CASSYDRTTEAFF; CDR3nt: TGTGCCAGCAGTTACGACAGAACCACTGAAGCTTTCTTT
abundance: -; v_gene: TRBV5-4; j_gene: TRBJ2-1; d_gene: TRBD2; CDR3aa: CASLVAGGEQFF; CDR3nt: TGTGCCAGCCTTGTAGCGGGGGGTGAGCAGTTCTTC
abundance: -; v_gene: TRBV29-1; j_gene: TRBJ1-1; d_gene: -; CDR3aa: CSVGRGTEAFF; CDR3nt: TGCAGCGTTGGGCGAGGCACTGAAGCTTTCTTT
abundance: -; v_gene: TRBV7-9; j_gene: TRBJ2-7; d_gene: TRBD2; CDR3aa: CASSSPTSGGTYEQYF; CDR3nt: TGTGCCAGCAGCTCTCCGACTAGCGGGGGGACCTACGAGCAGTACTTC
abundance: -; v_gene: TRBV5-6; j_gene: TRBJ2-2; d_gene: -; CDR3aa: CASSLVAGELFF; CDR3nt: TGTGCCAGCAGCTTGGTCGCCGGGGAGCTGTTTTTT
abundance: -; v_gene: TRBV7-9; j_gene: TRBJ2-3; d_gene: TRBD2; CDR3aa: CASSSPWAGGAPSTDTQYF; CDR3nt: TGTGCCAGCAGCTCGCCTTGGGCGGGGGGAGCCCCTAGCACAGATACGCAGTATTTT